This TCR beta chain was observed in a study of T cell repertoires in cytomegalovirus infection (dated by TCRdb to the late 2010s). The study in broad terms: The peptide stimulations were aimed at well-studied HLA-B-restricted epitopes as well as recently identified HLA-C-restricted CMV epitopes, whose presentation resists viral immunomodulation. The HLA type of each donor mattered for the analysis, because public TCR beta signatures pointed to carriage of CMV infection along with the matching HLA type. General study outcomes and caveats: The ex vivo response was dominated by HLA-C-restricted CMV-specific TCR beta clonotypes, which also provided the single most frequent clonotype in two of eight donors. In both this cohort and an independent cohort of 352 donors, the cumulative frequency of public TCR beta family members distinguished carriers of CMV infection plus the relevant HLA type.

Reading the label with the study, this specimen's treatment or condition is: in vitro stimulation with specific CMV peptide epitopes to enrich CMV-specific T cells. The sequencing machine was an Illumina HiSeq 1500. TCRdb ran its own pipeline on the public reads, namely fastp trimming at Q25 and MiXCR clone calling, and kept in-frame beta chains. When rows share a CDR3 protein, they turn into one entry using the most common DNA and genes. This sample holds 65,000 to 85,000 distinct CDR3 sequences; 25% to 30% were observed only once. Of the sample, 59% falls within the top ten clones. This clonotype was observed a few times. The clone's antigen remains unknown. Within one base of it there is no much larger clone, and no base qualities were kept. Germline trimming: 3 bases from V, 6 bases from J; junction bases outside gene matches: 18. The CDR3, cysteine through phenylalanine, is 19 amino acids long. The sequence is cut down to CDR3 DNA, 57 bases in frame from base 1. The germline V gene (reference sequence) supplies CDR1 LNHDA and CDR2 SQIVND.

The V gene is TRBV19 and the J gene is TRBJ1-5; 9 central bases correspond to TRBD1. This receptor was identified in a human donor in good health (CMV status not recorded). Some clones in this sample may be carry-over from other donors' samples. The input for sequencing was CD8+ T cells from cultured PBMCs, taken from culture after CMV antigen stimulation. The CDR3 region reads CASSILTLNGTGLRQPQHF. The sequenced DNA: TGTGCCAGTAGTATTCTGACCCTTAATGGGACAGGGCTCCGTCAGCCCCAGCATTTT.